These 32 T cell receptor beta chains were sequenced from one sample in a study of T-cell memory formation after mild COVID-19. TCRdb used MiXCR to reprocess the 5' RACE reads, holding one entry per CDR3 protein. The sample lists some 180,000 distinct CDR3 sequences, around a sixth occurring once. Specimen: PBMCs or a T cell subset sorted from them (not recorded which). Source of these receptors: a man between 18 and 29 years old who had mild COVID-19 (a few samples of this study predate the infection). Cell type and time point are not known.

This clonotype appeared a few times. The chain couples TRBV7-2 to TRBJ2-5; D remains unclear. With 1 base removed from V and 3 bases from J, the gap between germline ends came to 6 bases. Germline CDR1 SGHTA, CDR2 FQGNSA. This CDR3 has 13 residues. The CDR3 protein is CASSLVQKETQYF. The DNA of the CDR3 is TGTGCCAGCAGCTTAGTCCAGAAAGAGACCCAGTACTTC.

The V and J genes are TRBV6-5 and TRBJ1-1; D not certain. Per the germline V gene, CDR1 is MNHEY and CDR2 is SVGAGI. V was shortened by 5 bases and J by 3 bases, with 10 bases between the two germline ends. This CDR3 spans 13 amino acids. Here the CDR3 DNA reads TGTGCCAGCAGTGGGTCCCGGTACACTGAAGCTTTCTTT. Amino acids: CASSGSRYTEAFF.

This chain's CDR3 is CASSHGTGAPRGYTF. In nucleotides, the CDR3 is TGCGCCAGCAGCCACGGGACAGGGGCGCCCCGTGGCTACACCTTC. The chain uses TRBV5-1 and TRBJ1-2, with TRBD1 matching over 10 bases. The J segment lost 7 bases and the V segment lost 4 bases, leaving 10 bases of the junction unmatched. The CDR3 spans 15 residues. Germline CDR1 reads SGHRS; CDR2 reads YFSETQ.

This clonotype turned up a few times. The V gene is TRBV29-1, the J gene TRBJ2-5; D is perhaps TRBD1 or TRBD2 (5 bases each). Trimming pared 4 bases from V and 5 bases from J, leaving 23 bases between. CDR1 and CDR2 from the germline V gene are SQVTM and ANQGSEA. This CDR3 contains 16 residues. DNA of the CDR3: TGCAGCGTTGCGCAGAACCTCCCGGGGACGTCGGAGACCCAGTACTTC. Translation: CSVAQNLPGTSETQYF.

CDR3 in amino acids: CASSYSNPGDEEKLFF. The CDR3 DNA is TGTGCCAGCAGTTACTCGAATCCAGGGGACGAAGAAAAACTGTTTTTT. This chain uses TRBV6-5 with TRBJ1-4; possibly TRBD1 for D (6 bases). Between the trimmed V and J ends, which lost 0 bases and 8 bases, there was a span of 16 bases. The germline V gene has CDR1 MNHEY and CDR2 SVGAGI. The CDR3 is made up of 16 amino acids.

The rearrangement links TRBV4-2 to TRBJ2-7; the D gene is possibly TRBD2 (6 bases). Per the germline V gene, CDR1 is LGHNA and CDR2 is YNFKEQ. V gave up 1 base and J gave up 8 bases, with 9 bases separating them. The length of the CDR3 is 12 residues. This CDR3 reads CASSQAGTQQYF. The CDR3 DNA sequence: TGTGCCAGCAGCCAAGCCGGGACTCAGCAGTACTTC.

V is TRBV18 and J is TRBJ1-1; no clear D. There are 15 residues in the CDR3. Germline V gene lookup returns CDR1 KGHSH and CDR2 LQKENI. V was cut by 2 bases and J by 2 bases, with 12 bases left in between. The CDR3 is CASSPNEMQNTEAFF. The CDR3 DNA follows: TGTGCCAGCTCACCAAATGAGATGCAAAACACTGAAGCTTTCTTT. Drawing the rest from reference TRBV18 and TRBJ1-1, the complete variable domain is NAGVMQNPRHLVRRRGQEARLRCSPMKGHSHVYWYRQLPEEGLKFMVYLQKENIIDESGMPKERFSAEFPKEGPSILRIQQVVRGDSAAYFCASSPNEMQNTEAFFGQGTRLTVV.

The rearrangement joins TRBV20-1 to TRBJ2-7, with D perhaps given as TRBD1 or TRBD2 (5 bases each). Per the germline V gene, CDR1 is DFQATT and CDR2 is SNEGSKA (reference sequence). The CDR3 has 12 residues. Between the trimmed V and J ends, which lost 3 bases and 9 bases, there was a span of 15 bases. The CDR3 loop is CSARLRGGRQYV. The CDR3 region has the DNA TGCAGTGCTAGGCTCCGGGGCGGTCGGCAGTACGTC.

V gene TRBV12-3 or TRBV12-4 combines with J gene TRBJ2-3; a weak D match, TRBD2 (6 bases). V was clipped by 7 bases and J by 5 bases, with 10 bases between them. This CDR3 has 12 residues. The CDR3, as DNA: TGTGCCAGCACCTCGGGGGAAGATACGCAGTATTTT. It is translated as CASTSGEDTQYF.

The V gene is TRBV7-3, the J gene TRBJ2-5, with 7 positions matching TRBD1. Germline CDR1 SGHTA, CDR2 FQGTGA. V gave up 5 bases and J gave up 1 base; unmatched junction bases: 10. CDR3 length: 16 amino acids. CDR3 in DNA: TGTGCCAGCAGCCTAAGGGCACAGGGGCCCCAAGAGACCCAGTACTTC. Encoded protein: CASSLRAQGPQETQYF.

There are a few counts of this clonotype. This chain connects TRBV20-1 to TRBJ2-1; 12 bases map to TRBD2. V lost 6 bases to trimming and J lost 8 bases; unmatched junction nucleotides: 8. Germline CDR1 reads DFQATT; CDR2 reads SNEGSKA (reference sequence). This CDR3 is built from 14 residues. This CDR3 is CSALTSGGVYEQFF. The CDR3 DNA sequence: TGCAGTGCGCTGACTAGCGGGGGAGTCTATGAGCAGTTCTTC.

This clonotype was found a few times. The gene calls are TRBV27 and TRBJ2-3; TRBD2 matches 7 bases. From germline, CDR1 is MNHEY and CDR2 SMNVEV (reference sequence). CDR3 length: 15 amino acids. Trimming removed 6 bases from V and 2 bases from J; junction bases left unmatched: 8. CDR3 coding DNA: TGTGCCAGCAGAGCGGGACGGCCACTCACAGATACGCAGTATTTT. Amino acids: CASRAGRPLTDTQYF.

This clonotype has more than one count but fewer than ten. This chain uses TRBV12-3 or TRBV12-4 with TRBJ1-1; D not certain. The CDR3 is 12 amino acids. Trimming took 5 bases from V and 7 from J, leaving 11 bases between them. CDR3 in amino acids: CASSLQRSEAFF. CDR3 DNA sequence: TGTGCCAGCAGTCTACAGAGGAGTGAAGCTTTCTTT.

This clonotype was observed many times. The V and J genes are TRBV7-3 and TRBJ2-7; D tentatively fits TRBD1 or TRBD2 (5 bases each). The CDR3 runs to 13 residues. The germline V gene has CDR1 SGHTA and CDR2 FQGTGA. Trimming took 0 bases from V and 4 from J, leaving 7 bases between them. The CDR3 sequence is CASSLTREYEQYF. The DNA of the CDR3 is TGTGCCAGCAGCTTAACCAGGGAGTACGAGCAGTACTTC.

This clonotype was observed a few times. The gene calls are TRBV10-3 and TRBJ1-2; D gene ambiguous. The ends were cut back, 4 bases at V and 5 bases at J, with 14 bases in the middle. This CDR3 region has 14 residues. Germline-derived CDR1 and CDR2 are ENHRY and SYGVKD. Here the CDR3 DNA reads TGTGCCATCAGTGGTGTCGGTCGGCGATATGGCTACACCTTC. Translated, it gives CAISGVGRRYGYTF.

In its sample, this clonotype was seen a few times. DNA for the CDR3: TGTGCCAGCAGTTCCTACCCCGGACAGGGAAACTATGGCTACACCTTC. Amino acid sequence: CASSSYPGQGNYGYTF. The J gene is TRBJ1-2, the V gene TRBV12-3 or TRBV12-4; 8 bases agree with TRBD1. The CDR3 has 16 residues. After removal of 4 bases from V and 2 bases from J, the junction contained 9 bases not matched to a gene.

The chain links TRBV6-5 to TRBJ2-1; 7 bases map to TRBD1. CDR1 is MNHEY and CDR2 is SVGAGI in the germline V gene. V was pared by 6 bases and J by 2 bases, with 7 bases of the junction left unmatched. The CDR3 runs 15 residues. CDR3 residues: CASRETGSPYNEQFF. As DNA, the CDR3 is TGTGCCAGCAGGGAGACAGGGTCCCCCTACAATGAGCAGTTCTTC.

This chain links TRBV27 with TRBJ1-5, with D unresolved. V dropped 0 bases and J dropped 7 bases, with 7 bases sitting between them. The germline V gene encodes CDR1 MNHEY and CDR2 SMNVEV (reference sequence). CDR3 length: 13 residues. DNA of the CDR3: TGTGCCAGCAGTTTATCGTTAAGGCAGCCCCAGCATTTT. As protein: CASSLSLRQPQHF.

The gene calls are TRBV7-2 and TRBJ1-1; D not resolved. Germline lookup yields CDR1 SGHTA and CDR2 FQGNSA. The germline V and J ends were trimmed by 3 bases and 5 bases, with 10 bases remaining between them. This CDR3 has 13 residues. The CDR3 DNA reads TGTGCCAGCAGCTTGGGCCCCCGGACTGAAGCTTTCTTT. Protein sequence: CASSLGPRTEAFF.

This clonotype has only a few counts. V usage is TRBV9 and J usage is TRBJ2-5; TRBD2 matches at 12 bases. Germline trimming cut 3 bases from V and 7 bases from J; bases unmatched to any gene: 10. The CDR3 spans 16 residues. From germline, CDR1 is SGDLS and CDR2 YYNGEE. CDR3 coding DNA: TGTGCCAGCAGCGCAGTACTAGCGGGGGGAGTCGGGACCCAGTACTTC. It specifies CASSAVLAGGVGTQYF. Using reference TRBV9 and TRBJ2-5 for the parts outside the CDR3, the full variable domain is DSGVTQTPKHLITATGQRVTLRCSPRSGDLSVYWYQQSLDQGLQFLIQYYNGEERAKGNILERFSAQQFPDLHSELNLSSLELGDSALYFCASSAVLAGGVGTQYFGPGTRLLVL.

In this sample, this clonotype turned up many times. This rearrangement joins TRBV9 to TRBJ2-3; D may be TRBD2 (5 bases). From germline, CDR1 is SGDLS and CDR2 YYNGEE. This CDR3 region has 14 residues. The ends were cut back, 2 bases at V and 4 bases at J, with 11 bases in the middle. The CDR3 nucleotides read TGTGCCAGCAGCGTGAACGGGGTCTCAGATACGCAGTATTTT. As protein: CASSVNGVSDTQYF.

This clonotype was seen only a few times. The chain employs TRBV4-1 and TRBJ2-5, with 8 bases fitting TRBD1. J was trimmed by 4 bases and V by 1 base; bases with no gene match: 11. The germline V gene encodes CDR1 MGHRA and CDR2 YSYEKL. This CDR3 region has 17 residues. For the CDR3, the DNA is TGCGCCAGCAGCCAAGTCTTTTCCGAGGACAGGGTAGAGACCCAGTACTTC. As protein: CASSQVFSEDRVETQYF.

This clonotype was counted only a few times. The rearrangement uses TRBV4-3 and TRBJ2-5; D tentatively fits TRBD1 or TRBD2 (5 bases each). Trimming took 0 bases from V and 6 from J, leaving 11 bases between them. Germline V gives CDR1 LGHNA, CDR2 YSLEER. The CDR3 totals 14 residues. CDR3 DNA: TGCGCCAGCAGCCAAGAGCTAGGGGAGAAGACCCAGTACTTC. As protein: CASSQELGEKTQYF.

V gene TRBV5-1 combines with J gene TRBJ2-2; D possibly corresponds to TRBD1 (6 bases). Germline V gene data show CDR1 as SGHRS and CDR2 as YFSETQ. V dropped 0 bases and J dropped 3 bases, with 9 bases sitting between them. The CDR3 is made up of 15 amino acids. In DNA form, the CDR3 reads TGCGCCAGCAGCTTGGGCGCAGGGGACACCGGGGAGCTGTTTTTT. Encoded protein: CASSLGAGDTGELFF.

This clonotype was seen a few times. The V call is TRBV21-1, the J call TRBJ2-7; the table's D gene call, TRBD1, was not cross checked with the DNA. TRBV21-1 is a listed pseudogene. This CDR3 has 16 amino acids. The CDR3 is CASSKATGKVPYEQYV. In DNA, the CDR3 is TGTGCCAGCAGCAAAGCTACAGGTAAAGTCCCCTACGAGCAGTACGTC.

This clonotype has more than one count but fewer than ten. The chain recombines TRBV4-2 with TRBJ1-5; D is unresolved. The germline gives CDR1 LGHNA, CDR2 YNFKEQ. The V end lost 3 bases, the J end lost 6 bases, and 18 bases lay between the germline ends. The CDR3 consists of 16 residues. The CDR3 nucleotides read TGTGCCAGCAGCCAGGCCGGGATCAGCGGGTTTCAGCCCCAGCATTTT. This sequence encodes CASSQAGISGFQPQHF.

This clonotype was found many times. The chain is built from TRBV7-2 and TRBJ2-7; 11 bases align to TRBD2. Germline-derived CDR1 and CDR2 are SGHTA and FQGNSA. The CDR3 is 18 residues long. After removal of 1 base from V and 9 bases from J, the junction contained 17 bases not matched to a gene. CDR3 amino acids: CASSLVLGIGSGGAAQYF. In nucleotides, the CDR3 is TGTGCCAGCAGCTTAGTTCTCGGGATTGGTAGCGGGGGGGCCGCGCAGTACTTC.

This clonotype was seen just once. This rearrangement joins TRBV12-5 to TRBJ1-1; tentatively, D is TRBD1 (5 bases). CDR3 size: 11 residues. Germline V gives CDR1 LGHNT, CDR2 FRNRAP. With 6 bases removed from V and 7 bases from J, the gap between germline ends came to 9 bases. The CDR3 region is CASGRGFEAFF. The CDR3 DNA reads TGTGCTAGTGGCCGGGGGTTTGAAGCTTTCTTT.

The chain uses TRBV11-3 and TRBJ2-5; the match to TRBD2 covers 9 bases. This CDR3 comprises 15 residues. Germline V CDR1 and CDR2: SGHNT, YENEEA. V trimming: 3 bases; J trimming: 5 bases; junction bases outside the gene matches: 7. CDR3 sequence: CASSLSGTSSETQYF. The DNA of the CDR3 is TGTGCCAGCAGCTTGTCCGGGACTAGCTCGGAGACCCAGTACTTC.

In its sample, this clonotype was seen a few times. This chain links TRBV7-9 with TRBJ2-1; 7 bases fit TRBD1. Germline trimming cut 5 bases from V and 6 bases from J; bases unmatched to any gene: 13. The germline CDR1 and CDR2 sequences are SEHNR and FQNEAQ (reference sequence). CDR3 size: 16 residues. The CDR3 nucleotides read TGTGCCAGCAGCCCAACGCTCAGGGGGATAGGCAATGAGCAGTTCTTC. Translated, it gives CASSPTLRGIGNEQFF.

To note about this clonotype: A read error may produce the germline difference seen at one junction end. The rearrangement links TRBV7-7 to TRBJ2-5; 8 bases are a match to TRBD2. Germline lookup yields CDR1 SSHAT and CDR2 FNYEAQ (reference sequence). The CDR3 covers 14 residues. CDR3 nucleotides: TGTGCTAGCAGCACAACGACTAGCGCGGAGACCCAGTACTTC. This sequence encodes CASSTTTSAETQYF.

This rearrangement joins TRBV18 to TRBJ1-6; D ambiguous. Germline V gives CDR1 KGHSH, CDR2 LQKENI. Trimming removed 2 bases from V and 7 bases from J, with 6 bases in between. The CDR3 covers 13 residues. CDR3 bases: TGTGCCAGCTCACCAGAGGCGAATTCACCCCTCCACTTT. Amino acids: CASSPEANSPLHF.